Listed below are T cell receptor beta chains from one sample, sequenced in a study of tumor-infiltrating lymphocytes in localized non-small cell lung cancer. Generated by immunoSEQ multiplex PCR, the TCRdb table keeps only in-frame clones and is missing some. Among around 16,000 clones listed, less than 55% were seen once. Input material: lung tumor tissue. These receptors originate from a human donor with non-small cell lung cancer. The CDR3 runs from the conserved cysteine through the conserved F or W. Each record gives: CDR3 protein, CDR3 DNA, clone size, CDR3 length, V gene, J gene, D gene. D genes are given only for firm matches. Part of the rows lack a size; the others show once, few, many or a class for expanded clones.

CDR3: CASSSSGGAKNIQYF
DNA: TGTGCCAGTAGTTCGAGCGGGGGGGCCAAAAACATTCAGTACTTC
size: NA
length: 15
V: TRBV19
J: TRBJ2-4
D: TRBD2

CDR3: CASSPPKSRAGNTIYF
DNA: TGTGCCAGCAGCCCCCCTAAAAGTCGGGCCGGAAACACCATATATTTT
size: medium-sized
length: 16
V: TRBV7-2
J: TRBJ1-3
D: NA

CDR3: CASSLGWETQYF
DNA: TGTGCCAGCAGCTTAGGGTGGGAGACCCAGTACTTC
size: NA
length: 12
V: TRBV7-9
J: TRBJ2-5
D: NA

CDR3: CASSLWGEQYF
DNA: TGTGCCAGCAGCTTGTGGGGGGAGCAGTACTTC
size: NA
length: 11
V: TRBV7-2
J: TRBJ2-7
D: NA

CDR3: CASRSGGRTDTQYF
DNA: TGTGCCAGCAGGTCCGGGGGCCGGACAGATACGCAGTATTTT
size: NA
length: 14
V: TRBV5-4
J: TRBJ2-3
D: NA

CDR3: CASSPSGTPRGEKLFF
DNA: TGTGCCAGCAGCCCTTCCGGGACACCGCGTGGAGAAAAACTGTTTTTT
size: few
length: 16
V: TRBV7-2
J: TRBJ1-4
D: NA

CDR3: CASSIEAPSYEQYF
DNA: TGTGCCAGTAGTATAGAGGCTCCCTCCTACGAGCAGTACTTC
size: once
length: 14
V: TRBV19
J: TRBJ2-7
D: NA

CDR3: CASSSSAGRGEGYTF
DNA: TGTGCCAGCAGCTCCTCCGCGGGCAGGGGCGAGGGCTACACCTTC
size: once
length: 15
V: TRBV5-4
J: TRBJ1-2
D: NA

CDR3: CASSVAGGNSPLHF
DNA: TGTGCCAGCAGTGTGGCGGGAGGTAATTCACCCCTCCACTTT
size: many
length: 14
V: TRBV6-4
J: TRBJ1-6
D: NA

CDR3: CAQQGAGGANVLTF
DNA: TGTGCCCAACAGGGGGCAGGTGGGGCCAACGTCCTGACTTTC
size: NA
length: 14
V: TRBV7-8
J: TRBJ2-6
D: TRBD1

CDR3: CASTYSYEQYF
DNA: TGTGCCAGCACCTACTCTTACGAGCAGTACTTC
size: medium-sized
length: 11
V: TRBV6-5
J: TRBJ2-7
D: NA

CDR3: CASGLTGQGFSRELFF
DNA: TGTGCTAGTGGTTTGACAGGACAGGGTTTCTCGAGGGAGCTGTTTTTT
size: NA
length: 16
V: TRBV12-5
J: TRBJ2-2
D: TRBD1

CDR3: CASSRGISTDTQYF
DNA: TGTGCCAGCAGCCGAGGGATTAGCACAGATACGCAGTATTTT
size: NA
length: 14
V: TRBV5-4
J: TRBJ2-3
D: NA

CDR3: CASRLAGDTQYF
DNA: TGTGCCAGCAGGCTAGCTGGAGATACGCAGTATTTT
size: NA
length: 12
V: TRBV11-2
J: TRBJ2-3
D: NA

CDR3: CASSDGQAPRSPLHF
DNA: TGTGCCAGCAGTGATGGGCAGGCCCCACGGTCACCCCTCCACTTT
size: NA
length: 15
V: TRBV6-4
J: TRBJ1-6
D: NA

CDR3: CASSLASGAGAKNIQYF
DNA: TGTGCCAGCAGCTTGGCCTCGGGGGCTGGGGCCAAAAACATTCAGTACTTC
size: NA
length: 17
V: TRBV5-6
J: TRBJ2-4
D: NA

CDR3: CAWSVAPGGGNQPQHF
DNA: TGTGCCTGGAGTGTAGCCCCTGGGGGGGGCAATCAGCCCCAGCATTTT
size: NA
length: 16
V: TRBV30
J: TRBJ1-5
D: NA

CDR3: CASSGLAGAEQYF
DNA: TGTGCCAGCTCGGGACTAGCAGGTGCCGAGCAGTACTTC
size: NA
length: 13
V: TRBV2
J: TRBJ2-7
D: TRBD2

CDR3: CASSPGQGAQNSPLHF
DNA: TGCGCCAGCAGCCCGGGACAGGGGGCGCAGAATTCACCCCTCCACTTT
size: NA
length: 16
V: TRBV5-1
J: TRBJ1-6
D: TRBD1

CDR3: CASSITSGGLSYEQYF
DNA: TGTGCCAGTAGTATTACTAGCGGGGGACTCTCCTACGAGCAGTACTTC
size: NA
length: 16
V: TRBV19
J: TRBJ2-7
D: TRBD2

CDR3: CASSLGYVVHEQFF
DNA: TGTGCCAGCAGCTTAGGTTACGTGGTACATGAGCAGTTCTTC
size: once
length: 14
V: TRBV7-2
J: TRBJ2-1
D: NA

CDR3: CASSQDQPGEQYF
DNA: TGCGCCAGCAGCCAAGATCAGCCGGGCGAGCAGTACTTC
size: NA
length: 13
V: TRBV4-3
J: TRBJ2-7
D: NA

CDR3: CASSFTGTGGNGYTF
DNA: TGTGCCAGCAGCTTCACCGGGACAGGGGGTAATGGCTACACCTTC
size: NA
length: 15
V: TRBV7-9
J: TRBJ1-2
D: TRBD1

CDR3: CASRPAGGQETQYF
DNA: TGTGCCAGCAGACCAGCGGGGGGACAAGAGACCCAGTACTTC
size: NA
length: 14
V: TRBV7-2
J: TRBJ2-5
D: TRBD2

CDR3: CASSLITGGSETQYF
DNA: TGTGCCAGCAGCTTAATAACAGGGGGCTCAGAGACCCAGTACTTC
size: NA
length: 15
V: TRBV28
J: TRBJ2-5
D: TRBD1

CDR3: CASSQLAGDYNEQFF
DNA: TGCGCCAGCAGCCAACTAGCGGGGGACTACAATGAGCAGTTCTTC
size: once
length: 15
V: TRBV5-1
J: TRBJ2-1
D: TRBD2

CDR3: CASSLLSFEQYF
DNA: TGTGCCAGCAGCTTACTCTCTTTCGAGCAGTACTTC
size: NA
length: 12
V: TRBV7-9
J: TRBJ2-7
D: NA

CDR3: CASSAPGNYGYTF
DNA: TGTGCCAGCAGTGCCCCGGGGAACTATGGCTACACCTTC
size: NA
length: 13
V: TRBV6-1
J: TRBJ1-2
D: NA

CDR3: CASSSDPATSGGADEQFF
DNA: TGTGCCAGCAGCTCCGACCCTGCTACTAGCGGGGGGGCGGATGAGCAGTTCTTC
size: NA
length: 18
V: TRBV11-3
J: TRBJ2-1
D: TRBD2

CDR3: CASSGEQGGLSNQPQHF
DNA: TGTGCCAGTAGTGGCGAACAGGGCGGCCTTAGCAATCAGCCCCAGCATTTT
size: NA
length: 17
V: TRBV19
J: TRBJ1-5
D: NA

CDR3: CASSFGGNRETQYF
DNA: TGTGCCAGCAGCTTCGGGGGAAATCGCGAGACCCAGTACTTC
size: NA
length: 14
V: TRBV7-2
J: TRBJ2-5
D: NA

CDR3: CASSPSGVGEQYF
DNA: TGTGCCAGCAGCCCTAGCGGGGTGGGCGAGCAGTACTTC
size: few
length: 13
V: TRBV11-1
J: TRBJ2-7
D: TRBD2

CDR3: CASSPARAGGTDTQYF
DNA: TGTGCCAGCTCACCGGCACGAGCGGGGGGCACAGATACGCAGTATTTT
size: few
length: 16
V: TRBV18
J: TRBJ2-3
D: TRBD2

CDR3: CASSVTDRSNTEAFF
DNA: TGTGCCAGCAGCGTGACGGACAGGTCGAACACTGAAGCTTTCTTT
size: NA
length: 15
V: TRBV9
J: TRBJ1-1
D: TRBD1

CDR3: CASSVGTAGGSPLHF
DNA: TGTGCCAGCAGCGTCGGGACGGCCGGGGGGTCACCCCTCCACTTT
size: NA
length: 15
V: TRBV9
J: TRBJ1-6
D: NA

CDR3: CASSFQVGDYEQYF
DNA: TGTGCCAGCAGCTTCCAGGTGGGGGACTACGAGCAGTACTTC
size: NA
length: 14
V: TRBV5-5
J: TRBJ2-7
D: NA

CDR3: CASSLGQGIEKLFF
DNA: TGTGCCAGCAGCCTAGGACAGGGTATTGAAAAACTGTTTTTT
size: medium-sized
length: 14
V: TRBV7-9
J: TRBJ1-4
D: TRBD1

CDR3: CASSYNREHTEAFF
DNA: TGTGCCAGCAGCTATAACAGGGAGCACACTGAAGCTTTCTTT
size: few
length: 14
V: TRBV7-6
J: TRBJ1-1
D: NA

CDR3: CASSSPGSNQPQHF
DNA: TGTGCCAGCAGTTCGCCAGGCAGCAATCAGCCCCAGCATTTT
size: NA
length: 14
V: TRBV6-5
J: TRBJ1-5
D: NA

CDR3: CASSFSGSSYEQYF
DNA: TGTGCCAGCAGCTTCTCAGGGAGCTCCTACGAGCAGTACTTC
size: NA
length: 14
V: TRBV7-3
J: TRBJ2-7
D: NA

CDR3: CASSTRTMGADGYTF
DNA: TGTGCCAGCAGCACCCGTACTATGGGGGCGGATGGCTACACCTTC
size: NA
length: 15
V: TRBV7-2
J: TRBJ1-2
D: NA

CDR3: CASSFETGVQFF
DNA: TGCGCCAGCAGCTTCGAGACAGGGGTGCAGTTCTTC
size: NA
length: 12
V: TRBV5-1
J: TRBJ2-1
D: TRBD1

CDR3: CAWSVGVRSTDTQYF
DNA: TGTGCCTGGAGTGTAGGGGTCCGAAGCACAGATACGCAGTATTTT
size: NA
length: 15
V: TRBV30
J: TRBJ2-3
D: NA

CDR3: CASSVGVFQETQYF
DNA: TGTGCCAGCAGCGTAGGGGTATTCCAAGAGACCCAGTACTTC
size: NA
length: 14
V: TRBV9
J: TRBJ2-5
D: NA

CDR3: CASSLAERMGGQYF
DNA: TGTGCCAGCAGCTTAGCGGAAAGGATGGGAGGGCAGTACTTC
size: NA
length: 14
V: TRBV11-2
J: TRBJ2-7
D: NA